This TCR beta chain is from a study of human thymus T cells (dated by TCRdb to the early 2020s). Study-wide context: The study characterized TCR alpha and beta repertoires from roughly eight infant thymus samples and a few related peripheral blood samples. Donor ages ranged from about 7 to 244 days, and the cohort comprised over 5 male and two female infants.

Thymus tissue was collected as surgical resects that were removed during corrective cardiac surgery. Immunologically healthy infants undergoing open corrective cardiac surgery for congenital heart defects in Finland were used as donors. Thymocytes were freed from the tissue by mechanical means and kept at -70 degrees C as pellets of about 9-33 million cells. A QIAsymphony instrument was used to extract genomic DNA from the frozen cell pellets. What the study reported, not specific to this receptor: Usage of V and J gene segments appeared to be biased in both the thymic and the peripheral blood repertoires. Thymus samples yielded on average about 810,000 unique TCRB clonotypes, compared with about 80,000 from blood samples. The related research found that thymic TCR repertoires overlapped highly between unrelated individuals.

The immunoSEQ multiplex PCR assay was used to amplify the TCRB and TCRAD loci from a standardized quantity of quality-controlled genomic DNA. The amplicons spanned the V(D)J region and were long enough to cover the CDR3 and allow V and J genes to be identified. The commercial immunoSEQ service was used to sequence amplicons on an Illumina platform. Under the source paper's analysis protocol: Primer bias and sequencing errors were corrected as previously described, and TCRAD and TCRB were defined on the basis of the IMGT database. The repertoires were analysed using immunoSEQ Analyzer 3.0 and VDJTools for basic statistics, V/J segment usage, diversity estimates, rarefaction and pairwise overlap. Chao1, ChaoE, Efron-Thisted, Shannon and inverse Simpson indices were used to estimate diversity, which was also estimated on datasets down-sampled to the smallest sample. Repertoire overlap was determined by strict matching of CDR3 nucleotide sequence, V gene and J gene, and Jaccard-based multidimensional scaling clustering was applied. TCRdb re-hosts the immuneACCESS table, in-frame sequences only. Its copies lack some clones; in the studies checked, an unresolved V gene accounts for under half of them, and the cause for the rest is not known. The DNA was the basis for D and trimming; V, J and clone size are from that table. For this sample there are about 130,000 clones; about 93% appear just once. The top ten clonotypes cover around 0.025% of the sample.

Germline trimming: 6 bases from V, 0 bases from J; junction bases outside gene matches: 6. The CDR3 sequence holds 14 residues, the cysteine and phenylalanine included. The sequence is cut down to CDR3 DNA, 42 bases in frame from base 1. Per the germline V gene, SQVTM is the CDR1 and ANQGSEA is the CDR2. For this clone: The target of this receptor is not known. Within one base of it there is no much larger clone, and no base qualities were kept.

The rearranged chain carries TRBV29-1 and TRBJ2-3; TRBD1 aligns with 7 central bases. The material sequenced was thymus tissue. This sequence was found in a boy in the first two years of life with a congenital heart defect but otherwise immunologically healthy. The CDR3 in this case is CSVRGQKSTDTQYF. The bases read TGCAGCGTCCGGGGACAGAAGAGCACAGATACGCAGTATTTT.